These 24 T cell receptor beta chains originate from one sample sequenced in a study of cytomegalovirus exposure and HLA in healthy donors. Primers included in the PCR were 60 Vbeta and 13 Jbeta primers. Only in-frame clones appear in the TCRdb table, and some are missing; sequencing was by immunoSEQ multiplex PCR. The data hold some 71,000 clones, with roughly three quarters observed a single time. Sequenced: PBMCs. All receptors derive from a man aged 18 to 29 in good health and CMV-seronegative.

This clone was counted once. V and J are TRBV14 and TRBJ2-7, with D tentatively TRBD1 (6 bases). This CDR3 comprises 14 residues. The V gene lost 1 base and the J gene lost 7 bases, with 14 bases spanning the gap. CDR1 SGHDN and CDR2 FVKESK come from the germline V gene. The CDR3 here is CASSQVQGPGEQYF. CDR3 in DNA: TGTGCCAGCAGCCAAGTACAGGGCCCTGGGGAGCAGTACTTC.

The V call is TRBV7-9, the J call TRBJ1-2; perhaps TRBD1 as D (6 bases). Germline CDR1 and CDR2: SEHNR and FQNEAQ (reference sequence). This CDR3 contains 15 residues. Between the trimmed V and J ends, which lost 5 bases and 3 bases, there was a span of 16 bases. CDR3 sequence reads: CASSRSGGRDYGYTF. The CDR3 nucleotides are TGTGCCAGCAGCCGGTCGGGGGGCCGGGACTATGGCTACACCTTC.

V and J are TRBV2 and TRBJ2-1; D might be TRBD2 (6 bases). In germline, CDR1 is SNHLY, CDR2 FYNNEI. V lost 2 bases to trimming and J lost 9 bases, with 14 bases between them. This CDR3 comprises 14 residues. The CDR3 reads CASSENMEGVEQFF. CDR3 bases: TGTGCCAGCAGTGAAAATATGGAGGGTGTTGAGCAGTTCTTC.

The chain carries TRBV28 and TRBJ2-1; D may be TRBD2 (6 bases). Germline CDR1 MDHEN, CDR2 SYDVKM. The ends were cut back, 5 bases at V and 7 bases at J, with 6 bases in the middle. The CDR3 is made up of 11 amino acids. The CDR3 loop reads CASSRGNEQFF. The CDR3 nucleotides read TGTGCCAGCAGTCGGGGGAATGAGCAGTTCTTC. Complete variable domain (other parts from reference TRBV28 and TRBJ2-1): DVKVTQSSRYLVKRTGEKVFLECVQDMDHENMFWYRQDPGLGLRLIYFSYDVKMKEKGDIPEGYSVSREKKERFSLILESASTNQTSMYLCASSRGNEQFFGPGTRLTVL.

The V gene is TRBV4-3, the J gene TRBJ2-2; 13 nucleotides agree with TRBD2. CDR1 LGHNA and CDR2 YSLEER come from the germline V gene. The CDR3 length is 19 residues. Trimming removed 0 bases from V and 7 bases from J; junction bases left unmatched: 11. The CDR3 DNA is TGCGCCAGCAGCCAAGAGCCCCGCGGACTAGCGGGGGAGGGCGGGGAGCTGTTTTTT. This gives the protein CASSQEPRGLAGEGGELFF.

CDR3 loop: CASSQVMGQGKSPLHF. CDR3 DNA: TGCGCCAGCAGCCAAGTAATGGGACAGGGTAAATCACCCCTCCACTTT. This chain links TRBV4-3 with TRBJ1-6, with TRBD1 matching over 9 bases. After removal of 1 base from V and 10 bases from J, the junction contained 8 bases not matched to a gene. CDR3 length: 16 amino acids. Looked up from germline, CDR1 is LGHNA and CDR2 is YSLEER.

The CDR3 protein is CASSHILLGRGTYEQYF. The CDR3 DNA sequence: TGCGCCAGCAGCCACATCCTTTTAGGCAGGGGGACCTACGAGCAGTACTTC. This chain joins TRBV4-1 and TRBJ2-7, with 7 bases matching TRBD1. The CDR3 runs to 17 residues. The V gene's germline CDR1 is MGHRA and CDR2 YSYEKL. J was trimmed by 2 bases and V by 3 bases; bases with no gene match: 13.

The rearrangement uses TRBV6-4 and TRBJ2-5; 7 positions agree with TRBD1. Germline CDR1 is MRHNA and CDR2 is SNTAGT. Trimming took 5 bases from V and 1 from J; bases not matched to a gene: 1. The CDR3 covers 13 residues. CDR3 in amino acids: CASSRDSQETQYF. The DNA for the CDR3 is TGTGCCAGCAGTCGGGACAGCCAAGAGACCCAGTACTTC.

The chain joins TRBV27 to TRBJ2-3, with D unresolved. Germline V gene data show CDR1 as MNHEY and CDR2 as SMNVEV (reference sequence). Trimming pared 5 bases from V and 1 base from J, leaving 16 bases between. The CDR3 spans 16 residues. The CDR3 here is CASSPYAATGTDTQYF. The CDR3 DNA reads TGTGCCAGCAGTCCATACGCCGCTACCGGCACAGATACGCAGTATTTT.

The chain joins TRBV7-9 to TRBJ2-7; 7 bases are a match to TRBD2. The CDR3 has 15 residues. The germline gives CDR1 SEHNR, CDR2 FQNEAQ (reference sequence). The trim removed 2 bases at V and 0 bases at J, leaving 4 bases unmatched. The CDR3 DNA follows: TGTGCCAGCAGCTTAAGCGGGGTGAGCTCCTACGAGCAGTACTTC. Translating it yields CASSLSGVSSYEQYF.

The chain is built from TRBV6-4 and TRBJ2-3; D is uncertain. The germline V gene encodes CDR1 MRHNA and CDR2 SNTAGT. V was pared by 2 bases and J by 3 bases, with 6 bases between. The CDR3 totals 13 residues. The CDR3 protein is CASSDTLTDTQYF. The DNA of the CDR3 is TGTGCCAGCAGTGACACCCTAACAGATACGCAGTATTTT.

With respect to this clone: One end of the junction does not line up with germline, which may come from a read error. This sequence joins TRBV6-1 and TRBJ1-2; 7 positions match TRBD1. CDR1 and CDR2 from the germline V gene are MNHNS and SASEGT. The CDR3 loop spans 15 amino acids. This CDR3 is CAGSEWTGPNYGYTF. The CDR3 DNA reads TGTGCCGGCAGTGAATGGACAGGTCCTAACTATGGCTACACCTTC.

The rearrangement uses TRBV27 and TRBJ2-5; 7 bases are shared with TRBD1. The DNA end is a closer match to TRBJ2-7, so the J assignment may be wrong. Per germline, CDR1 MNHEY and CDR2 SMNVEV (reference sequence). This CDR3 contains 14 residues. CDR3 nucleotides: TGTGCCAGCAGTTTTTCGAGACAGGGCTACGAGCAGTACTTC. The encoded protein is CASSFSRQGYEQYF.

CDR3 DNA: TGTGCCAGCTCACCGGGGACAGACAAGAACAATGAGCAGTTCTTC. Protein sequence: CASSPGTDKNNEQFF. This chain links TRBV18 with TRBJ2-1; 7 nucleotides agree with TRBD1. Germline CDR1 reads KGHSH; CDR2 reads LQKENI. V lost 3 bases and J lost 5; bases outside the gene matches: 7. This CDR3 region has 15 residues. Variable domain in full (rest from reference TRBV18 and TRBJ2-1): NAGVMQNPRHLVRRRGQEARLRCSPMKGHSHVYWYRQLPEEGLKFMVYLQKENIIDESGMPKERFSAEFPKEGPSILRIQQVVRGDSAAYFCASSPGTDKNNEQFFGPGTRLTVL.

CDR3 loop: CASSAGQLLNTEAFF. CDR3 nucleotides: TGTGCCAGCAGTGCGGGACAGCTTCTCAACACTGAAGCTTTCTTT. This chain uses TRBV6-1 with TRBJ1-1; 7 nucleotides line up with TRBD1. CDR3 size: 15 residues. Losses at the gene ends were 4 bases for V and 2 bases for J; bases not matched to a gene: 7. The germline CDR1 and CDR2 sequences are MNHNS and SASEGT.

V is TRBV13 and J is TRBJ2-3; 7 positions agree with TRBD2. V lost 2 bases to trimming and J lost 0 bases; unmatched junction nucleotides: 8. The CDR3 extends over 17 amino acids. Looked up from germline, CDR1 is PRHDT and CDR2 is FYEKMQ (reference sequence). The CDR3 DNA sequence: TGTGCCAGCAGCTTACTTCTTTCCGGGGGGAGCACAGATACGCAGTATTTT. It translates to CASSLLLSGGSTDTQYF.

The chain couples TRBV7-2 to TRBJ2-5, with a possible D match to TRBD2 (6 bases). Trimming shortened V by 1 base and J by 5 bases, and 14 bases separated the two germline ends. The length of the CDR3 is 15 residues. Germline V lookup: CDR1 SGHTA, CDR2 FQGNSA. CDR3 loop: CASSLVSGLGETQYF. As DNA, the CDR3 is TGTGCCAGCAGCTTAGTTAGCGGCTTGGGGGAGACCCAGTACTTC.

The chain carries TRBV10-2 and TRBJ2-7; TRBD1 agrees at 10 bases. J gave up 1 base and V 4 bases, and 4 bases lay outside the gene matches. The CDR3 is 15 residues long. Germline CDR1 and CDR2: WSHSY and SAAADI. In nucleotides, the CDR3 is TGCGCCAGCAGTGTGACAGGGGGCTTATCCTACGAGCAGTACTTC. Residues: CASSVTGGLSYEQYF.

V is TRBV4-2 and J is TRBJ2-3, with 10 bases matching TRBD2. This CDR3 spans 16 amino acids. V lost 0 bases to trimming and J lost 8 bases; unmatched junction nucleotides: 8. CDR1 is LGHNA and CDR2 is YNFKEQ in the germline V gene. For the CDR3, the DNA is TGTGCCAGCAGCCAAGAAGGGCTAGCGGGGGACGTTACGCAGTATTTT. Its translation: CASSQEGLAGDVTQYF.

This chain joins TRBV2 and TRBJ1-2; no clear D. Germline-derived CDR1 and CDR2 are SNHLY and FYNNEI. The CDR3 loop spans 14 amino acids. Trimming pared 2 bases from V and 4 bases from J, leaving 11 bases between. This chain's CDR3 is CASSETGMGYGYTF. CDR3 bases: TGTGCCAGCAGTGAAACGGGGATGGGCTATGGCTACACCTTC.

The chain has TRBV15 and TRBJ1-2; TRBD1 agrees at 9 bases. CDR1 and CDR2 from the germline V gene are LNHNV and YYDKDF (reference sequence). V lost 5 bases, J lost 4 bases, and 14 bases stayed unmatched. The CDR3 spans 17 residues. The CDR3 region has the DNA TGTGCCACCAGCGGAACCGATCCGGGACAGGGCCTCTATGGCTACACCTTC. It is translated as CATSGTDPGQGLYGYTF.

For this clone: Other DNA sequences in this specimen translate into the identical CDR3. The chain carries TRBV7-9 and TRBJ2-7; 8 bases agree with TRBD1. The V gene's germline CDR1 is SEHNR and CDR2 FQNEAQ (reference sequence). Trimming took 3 bases from V and 6 from J; bases not matched to a gene: 4. This CDR3 contains 13 residues. The CDR3 reads CASSFGQGGEQYF. The CDR3 bases are TGTGCCAGCAGCTTTGGACAGGGTGGCGAGCAGTACTTC.

The rearrangement joins TRBV18 to TRBJ2-7, with a tentative D call TRBD2 (7 bases). Germline CDR1 reads KGHSH; CDR2 reads LQKENI. The CDR3 is 15 residues long. V dropped 3 bases and J dropped 4 bases, with 16 bases sitting between them. In DNA, the CDR3 is TGTGCCAGCTCACCCGGGCTCGGGGGGCAATACGAGCAGTACTTC. Its translation: CASSPGLGGQYEQYF.

This clone was seen a handful of times. This sequence joins TRBV7-3 and TRBJ1-1; D is uncertain. The V and J ends lost 3 bases and 1 base respectively, with 6 bases between them. Germline V gives CDR1 SGHTA, CDR2 FQGTGA. The CDR3 is 13 residues long. The CDR3 coding sequence is TGTGCCAGCAGCTTGGCCCAGAACACTGAAGCTTTCTTT. Its protein product is CASSLAQNTEAFF.